A selection of T cell receptor beta chains follows, all from one sample in a study of CD8 T cells in ankylosing spondylitis. TCRdb re-called the 5' RACE reads through MiXCR, storing one row per CDR3 protein. The data hold 350,000 to 450,000 distinct CDR3 sequences, with roughly 25% observed a single time. The sequenced sample was blood, either unsorted or a sorted T cell fraction (not recorded which). The origin of the receptors is a male donor with ankylosing spondylitis. CDR3s include the opening cysteine and the closing phenylalanine or tryptophan. The D gene is left open where the match is weak. Clone sizes are given selectively: once, few, many, or a class where the clone is expanded.

CASSQVAGVGTGELFF	TGTGCCAGCAGCCAAGTTGCGGGAGTGGGTACCGGGGAGCTGTTTTTT	TRBD2	TRBV3-1	TRBJ2-2	16	-
CASSLTGRYGYTF	TGTGCCAGCAGCTTAACAGGGAGGTATGGCTACACCTTC	-	TRBV7-2	TRBJ1-2	13	few
CASSSTTGTHEQYF	TGTGCCAGCAGCTCGACGACAGGGACCCACGAGCAGTACTTC	TRBD1	TRBV7-6	TRBJ2-7	14	few
CASREGYPGELFF	TGCGCCAGCAGGGAGGGTTATCCCGGGGAGCTGTTTTTT	-	TRBV10-1	TRBJ2-2	13	-
CASSLVQGEGYTF	TGCGCCAGCAGCTTGGTCCAGGGAGAAGGCTACACCTTC	-	TRBV5-1	TRBJ1-2	13	few
CSANGGSYSNQPQHF	TGCAGTGCTAACGGGGGATCCTATAGCAATCAGCCCCAGCATTTT	-	TRBV20-1	TRBJ1-5	15	-
CASSWTGGNYEQYF	TGCGCCAGCAGCTGGACAGGGGGAAACTACGAGCAGTACTTC	TRBD1	TRBV5-1	TRBJ2-7	14	few
CASRLSSNTGELFF	TGTGCCAGCCGCCTCAGTTCGAACACCGGGGAGCTGTTTTTT	-	TRBV27	TRBJ2-2	14	many
CASSLIPEATGELFF	TGCGCCAGCAGCCTCATCCCTGAGGCTACCGGGGAGCTGTTTTTT	-	TRBV5-1	TRBJ2-2	15	-
CSARAVGNQPQHF	TGCAGTGCTAGAGCGGTCGGTAATCAGCCCCAGCATTTT	-	TRBV20-1	TRBJ1-5	13	few
CSARGGPTNEKLFF	TGCAGTGCTAGAGGGGGTCCAACTAATGAAAAACTGTTTTTT	-	TRBV20-1	TRBJ1-4	14	-
CASSRALAGTNTGELFF	TGTGCCAGCAGTCGCGCCCTAGCGGGTACGAACACCGGGGAGCTGTTTTTT	TRBD2	TRBV27	TRBJ2-2	17	-
CSAPGQARDEQYF	TGCAGTGCGCCGGGACAGGCCAGGGACGAGCAGTACTTC	TRBD1	TRBV20-1	TRBJ2-7	13	few
CATSRQDGYTEAFF	TGTGCCACCAGCAGACAGGACGGGTACACTGAAGCTTTCTTT	-	TRBV15	TRBJ1-1	14	many
CASSPDWGTEAFF	TGTGCCAGCAGTCCGGACTGGGGTACTGAAGCTTTCTTT	-	TRBV12-3/TRBV12-4	TRBJ1-1	13	-
CASSLGRTGTSGFSSYEQYF	TGTGCCAGCAGCTTAGGGCGGACCGGGACTAGCGGGTTTAGCTCCTACGAGCAGTACTTC	TRBD2	TRBV7-2	TRBJ2-7	20	-
CASSLRTSRDNEQFF	TGCGCCAGCAGCCTCAGGACTAGCAGAGACAATGAGCAGTTCTTC	TRBD2	TRBV5-1	TRBJ2-1	15	-
CASRTPGQGVDGYTF	TGCGCCAGCAGAACTCCGGGACAGGGGGTCGATGGCTACACCTTC	TRBD1	TRBV4-1	TRBJ1-2	15	-
CSAPGTANEKLFF	TGCAGTGCTCCCGGGACAGCTAATGAAAAACTGTTTTTT	TRBD1	TRBV20-1	TRBJ1-4	13	few
CASRSGQGDTGELFF	TGTGCCAGCAGGTCGGGACAGGGGGACACCGGGGAGCTGTTTTTT	TRBD1	TRBV28	TRBJ2-2	15	few
CASSQDKGAKVETQYF	TGCGCCAGCAGCCAAGATAAGGGGGCCAAGGTGGAGACCCAGTACTTC	TRBD1	TRBV4-1	TRBJ2-5	16	-
CASSLEGRKGTEAFF	TGTGCCAGCAGCTTAGAGGGACGGAAAGGCACTGAAGCTTTCTTT	-	TRBV7-9	TRBJ1-1	15	-
CASSTSVGDTDTQYF	TGTGCCAGCAGCACCTCAGTGGGAGACACAGATACGCAGTATTTT	-	TRBV7-2	TRBJ2-3	15	few
CATRDGSNQPQHF	TGTGCCACCCGAGACGGTAGCAATCAGCCCCAGCATTTT	-	TRBV10-3	TRBJ1-5	13	many
CASSFNRGNSPLHF	TGTGCCAGCAGTTTTAACAGGGGGAATTCACCCCTCCACTTT	TRBD1	TRBV27	TRBJ1-6	14	few
CATARGVSETQYF	TGTGCTACCGCGAGAGGGGTATCGGAGACCCAGTACTTC	-	TRBV12-5	TRBJ2-5	13	-
CSVAGTNYEQYF	TGCAGCGTTGCCGGGACAAACTACGAGCAGTACTTC	-	TRBV29-1	TRBJ2-7	12	-
CASSRNRGENTEAFF	TGTGCCAGCAGTAGAAACAGGGGGGAGAACACTGAAGCTTTCTTT	TRBD1	TRBV7-9	TRBJ1-1	15	-
CASSQLTGGETQYF	TGTGCCAGCAGTCAGTTGACAGGGGGGGAGACCCAGTACTTC	TRBD1	TRBV27	TRBJ2-5	14	once
CASSHFGEGGYTF	TGTGCCAGCAGTCATTTTGGGGAAGGAGGCTACACCTTC	-	TRBV12-3/TRBV12-4	TRBJ1-2	13	-
CASSELVSGTGNIQYF	TGTGCCAGCAGTGAATTAGTATCTGGGACAGGGAACATTCAGTACTTC	TRBD1	TRBV25-1	TRBJ2-4	16	-
CATGNYGYTF	TGTGCCACAGGGAACTATGGCTACACCTTC	-	TRBV6-5	TRBJ1-2	10	-
CSARDGSQPQHF	TGCAGTGCTAGAGATGGTTCCCAGCCCCAGCATTTT	-	TRBV20-1	TRBJ1-5	12	-
CASSHGTGLSGANVLTF	TGCGCCAGCAGCCACGGGACAGGGCTCTCTGGGGCCAACGTCCTGACTTTC	TRBD1	TRBV5-1	TRBJ2-6	17	-
CSAIPGIGQPQHF	TGCAGTGCTATTCCAGGGATAGGGCAGCCCCAGCATTTT	-	TRBV20-1	TRBJ1-5	13	few
CASRPAGGAYEQYF	TGTGCCAGCAGACCAGCGGGAGGGGCCTACGAGCAGTACTTC	TRBD2	TRBV7-9	TRBJ2-7	14	few
CASRIGDGSSYNEQFF	TGCGCCAGCAGAATTGGGGACGGGAGCTCCTACAATGAGCAGTTCTTC	-	TRBV5-1	TRBJ2-1	16	few
CAWSGTSVLGEQFF	TGTGCCTGGAGCGGGACTAGCGTATTGGGTGAGCAGTTCTTC	TRBD2	TRBV30	TRBJ2-1	14	-
CASSLVGAREQYF	TGTGCCAGCAGTTTAGTTGGGGCGCGCGAGCAGTACTTC	-	TRBV12-3/TRBV12-4	TRBJ2-7	13	-
CASSYFGTDAGELFF	TGTGCCAGCAGCTACTTCGGGACTGATGCTGGGGAGCTGTTTTTT	-	TRBV3-1	TRBJ2-2	15	-
CATSEPGRMNTGELFF	TGTGCCACCAGTGAGCCCGGACGGATGAACACCGGGGAGCTGTTTTTT	-	TRBV24-1	TRBJ2-2	16	-
CASRTGTPTGNIQYF	TGTGCCAGCAGAACCGGGACTCCCACGGGAAACATTCAGTACTTC	-	TRBV6-2/TRBV6-3	TRBJ2-4	15	few
CASSTQGAGTEAFF	TGTGCCAGCAGCACTCAGGGGGCGGGCACTGAAGCTTTCTTT	TRBD1	TRBV7-6	TRBJ1-1	14	-
CASTRQGLTTDTQYF	TGTGCCAGCACTCGGCAGGGACTGACGACAGATACGCAGTATTTT	-	TRBV9	TRBJ2-3	15	once
CASSPRTGVYEQYF	TGTGCCAGCAGTCCACGGACAGGAGTCTACGAGCAGTACTTC	TRBD1	TRBV6-1	TRBJ2-7	14	-
CASSQDAIILGALRNTIYF	TGTGCCAGCAGCCAGGATGCTATTATCCTAGGGGCCCTCCGAAACACCATATATTTT	-	TRBV4-2	TRBJ1-3	19	-
CSASWGARIYEQFF	TGCAGTGCTAGTTGGGGGGCTCGGATCTATGAGCAGTTCTTC	-	TRBV20-1	TRBJ2-1	14	few
CASSPNGQGGETQYF	TGTGCCAGCAGCCCAAATGGACAGGGTGGAGAGACCCAGTACTTC	TRBD1	TRBV7-9	TRBJ2-5	15	-
CASTNPGQGDSDTQYF	TGTGCCAGCACCAACCCGGGACAGGGAGATTCGGATACGCAGTATTTT	TRBD1	TRBV7-9	TRBJ2-3	16	-
CASSPQMTSGNFHNEQFF	TGTGCCAGCAGCCCCCAAATGACTAGCGGGAATTTCCACAATGAGCAGTTCTTC	TRBD2	TRBV4-2	TRBJ2-1	18	-
CASSLGPSSGNYNEQFF	TGCGCCAGCAGCTTGGGCCCCTCTAGCGGGAACTACAATGAGCAGTTCTTC	TRBD2	TRBV5-1	TRBJ2-1	17	few
CSALWDSNQPQHF	TGCAGTGCTCTCTGGGACAGTAATCAGCCCCAGCATTTT	TRBD1	TRBV20-1	TRBJ1-5	13	-
CASSFEEAEAFF	TGTGCCAGCAGCTTTGAGGAGGCTGAAGCTTTCTTT	-	TRBV7-6	TRBJ1-1	12	-
CASSLARFAGEGTDTQYF	TGTGCCAGCAGCTTAGCGCGCTTTGCGGGAGAGGGCACAGATACGCAGTATTTT	TRBD2	TRBV7-8	TRBJ2-3	18	-